This T cell receptor (beta chain) was retrieved from a study of early T cells in non-severe SARS-CoV-2 infection. Researchers attached unique molecular identifiers to individual cDNA molecules. TCRdb analysed the 5' RACE reads with MiXCR anew, one entry per CDR3 protein. The table lists 35,000 to 45,000 distinct CDR3 sequences, 5% to 6.5% of them singletons. The study, taken as a whole, reports: Sequences matched to VDJdb favored anti-spike CD8 responses, while private and CD4 specificities were missed.

This clonotype was observed at least ten times. Its specificity is unknown. V trimming: 0 bases; J trimming: 4 bases; junction bases outside the gene matches: 7. The CDR3 consists of 17 residues. Germline V gene sequence: CDR1 SGDLS, CDR2 YYNGEE. Sequenced here: whole blood, sampled at baseline. This TCR was recovered from an adult who was a healthcare worker with PCR-confirmed SARS-CoV-2 infection or an uninfected control (not recorded which). The genes are TRBV9 and TRBJ2-1; 10 nucleotides line up with TRBD2. CDR3 nucleotides: TGTGCCAGCAGCGTAGTGGCTAGCGGGGGCCGGTACAATGAGCAGTTCTTC. Protein: CASSVVASGGRYNEQFF. Full variable domain (rest looked up from reference TRBV9 and TRBJ2-1): DSGVTQTPKHLITATGQRVTLRCSPRSGDLSVYWYQQSLDQGLQFLIQYYNGEERAKGNILERFSAQQFPDLHSELNLSSLELGDSALYFCASSVVASGGRYNEQFFGPGTRLTVL.